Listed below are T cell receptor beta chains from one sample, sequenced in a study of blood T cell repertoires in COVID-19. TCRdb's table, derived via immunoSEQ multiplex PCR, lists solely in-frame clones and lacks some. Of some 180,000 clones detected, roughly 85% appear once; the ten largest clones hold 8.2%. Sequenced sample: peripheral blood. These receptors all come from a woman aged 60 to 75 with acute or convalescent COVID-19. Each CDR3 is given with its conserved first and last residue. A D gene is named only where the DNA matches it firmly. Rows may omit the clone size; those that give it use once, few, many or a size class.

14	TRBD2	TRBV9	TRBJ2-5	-	TGTGCCAGCAGCGTTAGCGGGAGTCGGGAGACCCAGTACTTC	CASSVSGSRETQYF
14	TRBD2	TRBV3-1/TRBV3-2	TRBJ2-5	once	TGTGCCAGCAGCCACGGGACTATCCAAGAGACCCAGTACTTC	CASSHGTIQETQYF
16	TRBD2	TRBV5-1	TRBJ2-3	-	TGCGCCAGCAGCTCCGGTGGGGGACTACTCACAGATACGCAGTATTTT	CASSSGGGLLTDTQYF
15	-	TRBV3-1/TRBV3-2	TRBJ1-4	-	TGTGCCAGCAGCCCGATAAGAGGGACTAATGAAAAACTGTTTTTT	CASSPIRGTNEKLFF
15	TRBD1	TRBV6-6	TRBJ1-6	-	TGTGCCAGCAGTCAACAGGGGCCCGCCAATTCACCCCTCCACTTT	CASSQQGPANSPLHF
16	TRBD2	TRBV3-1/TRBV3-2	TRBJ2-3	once	TGTGCCAGCAGCCAGGGTCCGGGACTAGGGTGGGATACGCAGTATTTT	CASSQGPGLGWDTQYF
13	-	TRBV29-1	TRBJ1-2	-	TGCAGCGTTGTGGAGGGTGGTCGGGGCGGCTACACCTTC	CSVVEGGRGGYTF
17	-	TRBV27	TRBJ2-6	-	TGTGCCAGCAGTTTTGGACTGCTACGCTCTGGGGCCAACGTCCTGACTTTC	CASSFGLLRSGANVLTF
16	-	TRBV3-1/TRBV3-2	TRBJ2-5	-	TGTGCCAGCAGCCAAGATCTTGCCCGGGGTCAAGAGACCCAGTACTTC	CASSQDLARGQETQYF
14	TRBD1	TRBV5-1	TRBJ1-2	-	TGCGCCAGCAGCTATGGGACAGGGTATAATGGCTACACCTTC	CASSYGTGYNGYTF
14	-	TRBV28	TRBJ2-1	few	TGTGCCAGCAAGGGCGGAGGCACCTACAATGAGCAGTTCTTC	CASKGGGTYNEQFF
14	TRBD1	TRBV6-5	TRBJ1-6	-	TGTGCCAGCAGTCTGACAGGGTATCAGTCACCCCTCCACTTT	CASSLTGYQSPLHF
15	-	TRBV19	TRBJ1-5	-	TGTGCCAGTACCCAGGGAGGCGTTAGCAATCAGCCCCAGCATTTT	CASTQGGVSNQPQHF
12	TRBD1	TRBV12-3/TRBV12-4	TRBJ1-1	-	TGTGCCAGCAGTTTGGACAGGAAGTTGACTTTCTTT	CASSLDRKLTFF
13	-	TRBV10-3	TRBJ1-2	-	TGTGCCATCAGTGAGATCGCCGCGTATGGCTACACCTTC	CAISEIAAYGYTF
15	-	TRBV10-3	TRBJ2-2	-	TGTGCCATCAGCCGGGACAACACGAACACCGGGGAGCTGTTTTTT	CAISRDNTNTGELFF
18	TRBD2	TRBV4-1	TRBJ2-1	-	TGCGCCAGCAGCCAAGATCCCCCTAGCGGGAGTCTCATCAATGAGCAGTTCTTC	CASSQDPPSGSLINEQFF
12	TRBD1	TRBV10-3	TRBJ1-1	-	TGTGCCATCAGCCCACAGGGGGCTGAAGCTTTCTTT	CAISPQGAEAFF
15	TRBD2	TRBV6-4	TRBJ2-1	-	TGTGCCAGCAGTGATACGGGAGGGGCCTACAATGAGCAGTTCTTC	CASSDTGGAYNEQFF
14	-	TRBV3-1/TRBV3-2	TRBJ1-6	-	TGTGCCAGCAGCCAAGGGCCGGGGGACTCACCCCTCCACTTT	CASSQGPGDSPLHF
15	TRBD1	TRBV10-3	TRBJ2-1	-	TGTGCCATCAGTGAGCCAAGGGGGCTTTACAATGAGCAGTTCTTC	CAISEPRGLYNEQFF
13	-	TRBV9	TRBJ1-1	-	TGTGCCAGCAGCGTAGCTCCAGGAACTGGAGCTTTCTTT	CASSVAPGTGAFF
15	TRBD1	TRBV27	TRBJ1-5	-	TGTGCCAGCAGTGCATGGGACAGGCCGAATCAGCCCCAGCATTTT	CASSAWDRPNQPQHF
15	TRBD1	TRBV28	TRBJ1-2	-	TGTGCCAGCAGTCCAGTGACAGGGGGCAGGAATGGCTACACCTTC	CASSPVTGGRNGYTF